Presented here are 19 T cell receptor beta chains from one specimen sequenced in a study of T cell repertoires in cytomegalovirus infection. Via MiXCR, TCRdb re-called the reads, giving one row per CDR3 protein. Of 680,000 or so distinct CDR3 sequences in the sample, about a third were seen once. Sequenced material: PBMCs. These receptors were taken from a human donor in good health (CMV status not recorded). Some clones in this sample may be carry-over from other donors' samples.

The V and J genes are TRBV7-6 and TRBJ2-1, with 10 bases identical to TRBD1. The V gene's germline CDR1 is SGHVS and CDR2 FNYEAQ. With 5 bases clipped from V and 8 bases from J, the junction kept 9 bases outside the gene matches. The CDR3 totals 15 residues. The CDR3 is CASSARQGASHEQFF. CDR3 nucleotide sequence: TGTGCCAGCAGCGCACGACAGGGGGCTTCGCATGAGCAGTTCTTC.

The CDR3 nucleotides read TGTGCCAGCAGTGCAACAGGTCCGGATGGCTACACCTTC. Its protein product is CASSATGPDGYTF. The chain employs TRBV28 and TRBJ1-2, with D possibly being TRBD1 (5 bases). The CDR3 runs 13 residues. Germline lookup yields CDR1 MDHEN and CDR2 SYDVKM. Trimming removed 5 bases from V and 6 bases from J, with 13 bases in between.

This clonotype has only one observation. J is TRBJ2-3 and V is TRBV25-1, with 9 bases fitting TRBD2. Germline values: CDR1 MGHDK, CDR2 SYGVNS. The CDR3 has 13 amino acids. Unmatched junction bases numbered 7, after V lost 7 bases and J lost 8 bases. CDR3 in amino acids: CASIPAGGPTQYF. DNA of the CDR3: TGTGCCAGCATTCCTGCGGGAGGGCCTACGCAGTATTTT.

This chain links TRBV9 with TRBJ2-1, with 8 nucleotides matching TRBD1. V shed 2 bases, J shed 7 bases, and the junction held 8 bases outside the gene matches. CDR1 and CDR2 from the germline V gene are SGDLS and YYNGEE. The CDR3 loop spans 15 amino acids. The CDR3 spells CASSVQGAEFNEQFF. CDR3 DNA: TGTGCCAGCAGCGTGCAGGGGGCAGAATTTAATGAGCAGTTCTTC.

In its sample, this clonotype was seen once. V gene TRBV4-2 combines with J gene TRBJ1-1, with 10 nucleotides matching TRBD1. Germline loops: CDR1 LGHNA, CDR2 YNFKEQ. The CDR3 consists of 14 residues. The J segment lost 9 bases and the V segment lost 4 bases, leaving 8 bases of the junction unmatched. The CDR3 sequence: CASSRGTGEPQAFF. As DNA, the CDR3 is TGTGCCAGCAGCCGCGGGACAGGGGAACCCCAAGCTTTCTTT.

In its sample, this clonotype was seen a few times. This chain connects TRBV4-2 to TRBJ2-5; 10 positions agree with TRBD2. Germline V gives CDR1 LGHNA, CDR2 YNFKEQ. Trimming removed 0 bases from V and 2 bases from J; junction bases left unmatched: 3. The length of the CDR3 is 16 residues. The CDR3 here is CASSQDPAGGQETQYF. CDR3 bases: TGTGCCAGCAGCCAAGATCCAGCGGGGGGGCAAGAGACCCAGTACTTC.

This clonotype was seen a few times. The chain joins TRBV4-1 to TRBJ2-2; 7 positions agree with TRBD1. This CDR3 is 15 amino acids long. V shed 4 bases and J 6 bases; nucleotides not matched to a gene: 8. In germline, CDR1 is MGHRA, CDR2 YSYEKL. The chain's CDR3 is CASSPDRVLSGELFF. In nucleotides, the CDR3 is TGCGCCAGCAGCCCTGACAGGGTCTTGTCCGGGGAGCTGTTTTTT.

The gene calls are TRBV29-1 and TRBJ2-1; maybe TRBD1 (6 bases). The CDR3 extends over 15 amino acids. Trimming left V 0 bases short and J 1 base short, with 10 bases between. The germline CDR1 and CDR2 sequences are SQVTM and ANQGSEA. The CDR3 region has the DNA TGCAGCGTTGAAGAAAGGGGGAAATCCTACAATGAGCAGTTCTTC. This translates into CSVEERGKSYNEQFF.

The table lists this clonotype with a few counts. V usage is TRBV5-6 and J usage is TRBJ1-1; D remains ambiguous. V lost 1 base, J lost 2 bases, and 21 bases lay in between. There are 18 residues in the CDR3. CDR1 is SGHDT and CDR2 is YYEEEE in the germline V gene. CDR3 DNA sequence: TGTGCCAGCAGCTTGCGTCAGAGCGAATTACGGCATAACACTGAAGCTTTCTTT. Its translation: CASSLRQSELRHNTEAFF. Combining the CDR3 with reference TRBV5-6 and TRBJ1-1 gives the whole variable domain DAGVTQSPTHLIKTRGQQVTLRCSPKSGHDTVSWYQQALGQGPQFIFQYYEEEERQRGNFPDRFSGHQFPNYSSELNVNALLLGDSALYLCASSLRQSELRHNTEAFFGQGTRLTVV.

The chain recombines TRBV6-1 with TRBJ2-7, with D maybe TRBD1 (6 bases). CDR3 length equals 15 residues. With 7 bases removed from V and 0 bases from J, the gap between germline ends came to 16 bases. From germline, CDR1 is MNHNS and CDR2 SASEGT. The CDR3 nucleotides are TGTGCCAGCACTGGACAGCCTACGAGCTCCTACGAGCAGTACTTC. It specifies CASTGQPTSSYEQYF.

This clonotype showed up just a few times. The genes are TRBV28 and TRBJ1-5; 7 bases line up with TRBD1. CDR3 size: 16 residues. In germline, CDR1 is MDHEN, CDR2 SYDVKM. V shed 6 bases, J shed 0 bases, and the junction held 8 bases outside the gene matches. The CDR3 loop is CASSPHRDSSNQPQHF. DNA of the CDR3: TGTGCCAGCAGCCCCCACCGGGACAGTAGCAATCAGCCCCAGCATTTT.

V usage is TRBV12-3 or TRBV12-4 and J usage is TRBJ1-4; the D gene is possibly TRBD1 (6 bases). Trimming took 4 bases from V and 4 from J, leaving 10 bases between them. The CDR3 extends over 14 amino acids. CDR3 bases: TGTGCCAGCAGTTCACAGGGTATTAATGAAAAACTGTTTTTT. It specifies CASSSQGINEKLFF.

This clonotype was recorded only once. V and J are TRBV2 and TRBJ2-2; a weak D match, TRBD1 (5 bases). CDR1 is SNHLY and CDR2 is FYNNEI in the germline V gene. This CDR3 is 12 amino acids long. The V gene lost 7 bases and the J gene lost 6 bases, with 9 bases spanning the gap. The CDR3 protein is CASNRGAGELFF. CDR3 nucleotide sequence: TGTGCCAGCAATAGGGGCGCCGGGGAGCTGTTTTTT.

A note on this clonotype: A much bigger clone sits one base away, suggesting this may be a read error. The genes are TRBV7-2 and TRBJ1-4; unclear D gene. The CDR3 extends over 15 amino acids. Germline V gives CDR1 SGHTA, CDR2 FQGNSA. CDR3 amino acids: CASSLIGTTNEKQFF. The CDR3 nucleotides read TGTGCCAGCAGCCTCATCGGAACAACTAATGAAAAACAGTTTTTT.

V usage is TRBV28 and J usage is TRBJ1-5; 9 bases are a match to TRBD1. The germline gives CDR1 MDHEN, CDR2 SYDVKM. CDR3 size: 15 residues. Germline trimming cut 3 bases from V and 4 bases from J; bases unmatched to any gene: 4. The CDR3 DNA sequence: TGTGCCAGCAGTTTTGCGGACAGGGGAAATCAGCCCCAGCATTTT. It encodes CASSFADRGNQPQHF.

This clonotype was picked up one time. Given a much more abundant clone one base away, this may be a read error. The V gene is TRBV7-6, the J gene TRBJ1-4; 8 nucleotides line up with TRBD1. The CDR3 totals 16 residues. CDR1 and CDR2 from the germline V gene are SGHVS and FNYEAQ. CDR3 DNA sequence: TGTGCCGGCAGCCCCCCCACCGGACAGGGAGGTGAAAAACTGTTTTTT. Translation: CAGSPPTGQGGEKLFF. The full variable domain, its missing parts supplied by reference TRBV7-6 and TRBJ1-4, is GAGVSQSPRYKVTKRGQDVALRCDPISGHVSLYWYRQALGQGPEFLTYFNYEAQQDKSGLPNDRFSAERPEGSISTLTIQRTEQRDSAMYRCAGSPPTGQGGEKLFFGSGTQLSVL.

This clonotype was seen only a few times. The J gene is TRBJ2-1, the V gene TRBV7-8, with 9 bases lining up with TRBD2. This CDR3 contains 21 residues. Germline assignment: CDR1 SGHVS and CDR2 FQNEAQ. V shed 0 bases, J shed 0 bases, and the junction held 15 bases outside the gene matches. The CDR3 reads CASSLAKGASGNRFSYNEQFF. The CDR3 DNA reads TGTGCCAGCAGCTTAGCGAAGGGGGCTAGCGGGAACCGCTTCTCCTACAATGAGCAGTTCTTC.

This clonotype was seen a few times. Written as DNA, the CDR3 is TGTGCCAGCAGGCGTACAGGGGGCGTTCGCACTGAAGCTTTCTTT. Its translation: CASRRTGGVRTEAFF. The chain combines TRBV12-3 or TRBV12-4 with TRBJ1-1; 9 bases agree with TRBD1. Trimming at V came to 6 bases and at J to 4 bases, leaving 9 bases not matched to a gene. The CDR3 spans 15 residues.

The chain carries TRBV6-1 and TRBJ2-1, with a possible D match to TRBD2 (5 bases). Germline V CDR1 and CDR2: MNHNS, SASEGT. Deletions cut 5 bases from V and 6 bases from J, with 11 bases between. The CDR3 covers 13 residues. The CDR3 region is CASSPPAGNEQFF. CDR3 bases: TGTGCCAGCAGTCCCCCCGCGGGCAATGAGCAGTTCTTC.